This T cell receptor (beta chain) was recovered during a study of identical twins. Study-wide findings and caveats: The authors noted that invariant MAIT and iNKT cells could partly confound zero-insertion analyses. Out-of-frame alpha sequences shared by twins were enriched for low generation probability.

The table lists this clonotype with a few counts. What it binds is unknown. This CDR3 has 16 residues. The junction had 10 bases not matched to a gene; V was cut back by 1 base and J by 9 bases. Everyone who gave samples was a healthy Caucasian. Via MiXCR, TCRdb re-called the 5' RACE reads, giving one row per CDR3 protein. The data contain under 300,000 distinct CDR3 sequences, 11% to 15% of them singletons. V usage is TRBV12-3 or TRBV12-4 and J usage is TRBJ2-4, with 9 bases matching TRBD2. This sequence was found in a woman younger than 30 in good health. Sequenced: memory (CD45RO+) T cells sorted from blood. The CDR3 nucleotides read TGTGCCAGCAGTTTAGAAATAGCGGGGGCCCGGAGCATTCAGTACTTC. Its translation: CASSLEIAGARSIQYF.